The entry below describes one T cell receptor (beta chain). This clonotype has more than one count but fewer than ten. No antigen is known for it. The sample holds no much larger clone one base away, and base qualities are not on file. The record originates from a study of CD8 T cells in ankylosing spondylitis (dated by TCRdb to about 2017). Turning to the overall study: T cell receptor beta repertoires were profiled in healthy donors and ankylosing spondylitis patients so that disease-linked TCR variants could be found. The full study cohort comprised around 23 ankylosing spondylitis patients and 110 or so healthy donors. Samples of peripheral blood were taken, and for ankylosing spondylitis patients, synovial fluid was collected as well.

The CDR3 covers 12 residues, taking in both the cysteine and the phenylalanine. The read is trimmed to its CDR3 DNA, 36 bases read in frame from base 1. Cut back by 1 base and 14 bases, the V and J ends lie 13 bases apart. For CDR1 and CDR2, the germline V gene (reference sequence) lists SEHNR and FQNEAQ. Sequenced using an Illumina MiSeq. Quantitative 5'-RACE with molecular barcodes was used to prepare TCR beta libraries. Per the authors' processing: Disease-linked TCR variants were identified with a new computational method built on a probabilistic model of VDJ rearrangement. TCRdb reanalyzed the raw reads on its own, using fastp at Q25 for trimming and MiXCR for clone calling, and kept in-frame beta chains. CDR3 protein duplicates are merged, each entry listing the most common genes and DNA. In this record, the V and J calls reflect TCRdb's handling and not the investigators' own analysis. For this sample there are approximately 35,000 distinct CDR3 sequences; approximately 14% appear just once. The ten largest clonotypes hold less than 45% of the sample.

Broad study findings and their caveats: Blood from ankylosing spondylitis patients appeared to be characterized by a TCR beta motif made up of eight highly homologous amino acid variants. Some motif variants had previously been reported in the synovial fluid and blood of reactive arthritis patients, which suggests shared mechanisms of disease initiation. Significant enrichment of the disease-linked clones was reported in matched synovial fluid samples from ankylosing spondylitis patients. The disease-linked clones showed a CD8+ phenotype and occurred at relatively low frequencies in peripheral blood.

The V and J genes are TRBV7-9 and TRBJ2-3, and possibly TRBD1, on 6 matching bases. This sequence originates from a male donor with ankylosing spondylitis or in good health (not recorded which). Sequencing was performed on blood. The nucleotide sequence is TGTGCCAGCAGCTTAGAACAGGGCCGTCTGTATTTT. Its translation is CASSLEQGRLYF. Extended through the reference TRBV7-9 and TRBJ2-3 proteins, this CDR3 yields the full variable domain: DTGVSQNPRHKITKRGQNVTFRCDPISEHNRLYWYRQTLGQGPEFLTYFQNEAQLEKSRLLSDRFSAERPKGSFSTLEIQRTEQGDSAMYLCASSLEQGRLYFGPGTRLTVL.